This TCR beta chain was sequenced for a study of cytomegalovirus exposure and HLA in healthy donors. Overall study findings and caveats: HLA allele associations emerged for some 16,000 TCR beta sequences in a later analysis, at 0.05 false discovery rate. The classifier reportedly diagnosed cytomegalovirus status with high sensitivity and specificity.

The germline CDR1 and CDR2 sequences are MNHEY and SMNVEV (reference sequence). The junction had 5 bases not matched to a gene; V was cut back by 3 bases and J by 4 bases. The CDR3 totals 14 residues. Note on this clone: Its cognate antigen is unknown. Distinct nucleotide sequences in the sample also encode this CDR3.

60 Vbeta and 13 Jbeta primers were used in PCR. TCRdb keeps only in-frame clones here, not all; method: immunoSEQ multiplex PCR. The table lists approximately 98,000 clones, about 80% of them singletons. The specimen sequenced was PBMCs. The chain couples TRBV27 to TRBJ1-1, with 7 bases matching TRBD1. The clonotype originates from a man aged 18 to 30 in good health and CMV-seropositive. CDR3: CASSFSRGLTEAFF. Here the CDR3 DNA reads TGTGCCAGCAGTTTTTCGAGGGGGCTCACTGAAGCTTTCTTT.